This T cell receptor beta chain was recovered during a study of shared clonotypes between healthy human individuals. Donors were Caucasian adults residing in Nashville, Tennessee, USA. The count of this clone is one. Its antigen is still unknown. This specimen includes other DNA sequences encoding the same CDR3. Germline lookup yields CDR1 SGHRS and CDR2 YFSETQ. This CDR3 spans 14 amino acids. Trimming took 5 bases from V and 3 from J; bases not matched to a gene: 6. Study findings and constraints: Clonotypes shared by all four donors outscored non-shared clonotypes in generation probability.

The repertoire was sequenced with immunoSEQ multiplex PCR; TCRdb's copy has only in-frame clones and lacks some. The sample contains 2 million to 2.5 million clones, around 95% of which appear only once. The TCR comes from a man between 18 and 35 years old in good health. This chain links TRBV5-1 with TRBJ2-7; 9 bases are shared with TRBD1. The sequenced sample was naive CD4+ T cells sorted from blood. Regarding subset: CD45RA+ positively selected. CDR3 DNA: TGCGCCAGCAGTTCACCGGGACAGGGCTACGAGCAGTACTTC. It specifies CASSSPGQGYEQYF.